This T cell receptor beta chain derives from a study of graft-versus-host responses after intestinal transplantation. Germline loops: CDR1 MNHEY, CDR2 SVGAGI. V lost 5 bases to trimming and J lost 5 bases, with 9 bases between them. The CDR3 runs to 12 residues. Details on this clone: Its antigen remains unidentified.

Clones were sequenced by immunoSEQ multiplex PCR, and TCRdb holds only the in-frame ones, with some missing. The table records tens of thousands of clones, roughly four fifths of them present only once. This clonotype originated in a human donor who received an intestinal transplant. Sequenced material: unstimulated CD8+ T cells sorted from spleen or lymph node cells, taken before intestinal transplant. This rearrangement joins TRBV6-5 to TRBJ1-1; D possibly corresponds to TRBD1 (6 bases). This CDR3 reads CASSQGPTEAFF. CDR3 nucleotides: TGTGCCAGCAGTCAGGGGCCTACTGAAGCTTTCTTT.